The source of this T cell receptor beta chain is a study of T cells in Graves' hyperthyroidism and ophthalmopathy. The germline V gene has CDR1 LNHDA and CDR2 SQIVND (reference sequence). CDR3 length equals 14 residues. V lost 4 bases to trimming and J lost 4 bases, with 13 bases between them. This clonotype has a count of ten or more. RNA transcripts were the template for amplifying TCR beta CDR3 regions. A set of HTBI primers served as the primers for a first-round RT-PCR of the TCR CDR3. Via MiXCR, TCRdb re-called the multiplex PCR reads, giving one row per CDR3 protein. The sample shows more than 500,000 distinct CDR3 sequences, under 15% of them seen only once. Ophthalmopathy patients showed a Clinical Activity Score of at least 3, NOSPECS grade of at least 4 and duration under 3 months. On the basis of clinical symptoms, serum thyroxine and TRAb, thyroid ultrasound and orbital computed tomography, diagnoses were made.

This TCR came from a woman between 40 and 55 years old with Graves' ophthalmopathy. This chain connects TRBV19 to TRBJ1-2, with D uncertain. Sequencing was performed on blood. This chain's CDR3 is CASSTGLLFYGYTF. The CDR3 DNA follows: TGTGCCAGTAGTACAGGCCTACTCTTCTATGGCTACACCTTC. Full variable domain (missing parts from reference TRBV19 and TRBJ1-2): DGGITQSPKYLFRKEGQNVTLSCEQNLNHDAMYWYRQDPGQGLRLIYYSQIVNDFQKGDIAEGYSVSREKKESFPLTVTSAQKNPTAFYLCASSTGLLFYGYTFGSGTRLTVV.